Listed here are 10 T cell receptor beta chains from one sample, sequenced in a study of memory CD4+ T cells and cytomegalovirus serostatus. Single viable CD3+CD4+CD8-CD45RO+ cells were sorted as the memory CD4+ T cells. Data came from immunoSEQ multiplex PCR; TCRdb stores just in-frame clones and leaves some out. This table holds more than 45,000 clones, approximately 74% found once. The specimen was memory CD4+ T cells from blood. The receptors come from an adult in good health and CMV-seropositive.

This chain uses TRBV5-1 with TRBJ2-7; 7 positions match TRBD1. This CDR3 has 15 amino acids. V was clipped by 5 bases and J by 1 base; unmatched bases: 9. Per the germline V gene, CDR1 is SGHRS and CDR2 is YFSETQ. CDR3 region: CASSYSQGVSYEQYF. CDR3 DNA: TGCGCCAGCAGTTACAGTCAGGGGGTTTCCTACGAGCAGTACTTC.

The gene calls are TRBV7-8 and TRBJ1-6, with D perhaps TRBD1 (5 bases). This CDR3 is 18 amino acids long. Germline V gene sequence: CDR1 SGHVS, CDR2 FQNEAQ. V lost 5 bases to trimming and J lost 6 bases, with 23 bases between them. The CDR3 DNA sequence: TGTGCCAGCAGCCCATATGCGGGGGAGAGAACAACTAATTCACCCCTCCACTTT. Amino acid sequence: CASSPYAGERTTNSPLHF.

The chain recombines TRBV6-1 with TRBJ1-3, with D unresolved. CDR1 MNHNS and CDR2 SASEGT come from the germline V gene. This CDR3 contains 15 residues. V was clipped by 4 bases and J by 6 bases, with 16 bases between them. In nucleotides, the CDR3 is TGTGCCAGCAGTGGAAGGGATGAACTTGAAAACACCATATATTTT. Amino acid sequence: CASSGRDELENTIYF.

This clone was seen a few times. The rearrangement joins TRBV6-1 to TRBJ2-1; either TRBD1 or TRBD2 may supply D (6 bases each). This CDR3 is 14 amino acids long. With 6 bases removed from V and 6 bases from J, the gap between germline ends came to 15 bases. The germline V gene encodes CDR1 MNHNS and CDR2 SASEGT. CDR3 coding DNA: TGTGCCAGCAGGTGGGGGGCGGTGGGCAATGAGCAGTTCTTC. Its translation is CASRWGAVGNEQFF.

This chain connects TRBV28 to TRBJ2-7; 8 bases are shared with TRBD1. Germline V gives CDR1 MDHEN, CDR2 SYDVKM. The V segment lost 3 bases and the J segment 0 bases; nucleotides outside the gene matches: 4. This CDR3 is built from 15 residues. This CDR3 is CASSFQTGGSYEQYF. Written as DNA, the CDR3 is TGTGCCAGCAGTTTTCAAACAGGGGGCTCCTACGAGCAGTACTTC.

The CDR3 region is CASSTGTGFGEQYF. The CDR3 nucleotides read TGCGCCAGCAGTACCGGGACAGGGTTTGGGGAGCAGTACTTC. This chain joins TRBV4-1 and TRBJ2-7; 9 bases agree with TRBD1. CDR1 is MGHRA and CDR2 is YSYEKL in the germline V gene. This CDR3 is 14 amino acids long. V shed 6 bases and J 7 bases; nucleotides not matched to a gene: 10.

A remark on this clone: The junction departs from germline at one end; a sequencing error may be responsible. This chain connects TRBV5-4 to TRBJ2-7, with 10 bases lining up with TRBD2. The germline V gene has CDR1 SGHNT and CDR2 YYREEE (reference sequence). The CDR3 covers 14 residues. The CDR3 loop reads CASSLSGLAATLHF. In nucleotides, the CDR3 is TGTGCCAGCAGTCTGAGCGGACTAGCGGCGACCTTGCACTTC.

This clone was observed a few times. The chain links TRBV4-3 to TRBJ1-6, with TRBD1 matching over 7 bases. Germline values: CDR1 LGHNA, CDR2 YSLEER. The CDR3 covers 17 residues. Unmatched junction bases numbered 5, after V lost 0 bases and J lost 3 bases. The CDR3 region is CASSQDLAGGYNSPLHF. Written as DNA, the CDR3 is TGCGCCAGCAGCCAAGATCTGGCAGGGGGCTATAATTCACCCCTCCACTTT.

V and J are TRBV7-2 and TRBJ2-3; 13 bases match TRBD2. The CDR3 has 19 amino acids. Trimming at V came to 8 bases and at J to 1 base, leaving 15 bases not matched to a gene. The germline gives CDR1 SGHTA, CDR2 FQGNSA. CDR3 sequence reads: CASCGNPGLAGPRTDTQYF. The CDR3, as DNA: TGTGCCAGCTGTGGGAACCCGGGACTAGCGGGACCTCGCACAGATACGCAGTATTTT.

This chain links TRBV28 with TRBJ1-3; no definite D call. Germline CDR1 MDHEN, CDR2 SYDVKM. V was trimmed by 8 bases and J by 2 bases, leaving 13 bases between them. CDR3 length: 14 amino acids. CDR3 in amino acids: CASGTGFTGNTIYF. The CDR3 DNA reads TGTGCCAGCGGAACGGGATTTACTGGAAACACCATATATTTT.